Each of the 10 T cell receptor beta chains below was sequenced from the same sample in a study of T cells after yellow fever vaccination. TCRdb redid the calling of the 5' RACE reads with MiXCR, one entry per CDR3 protein. The sample shows approximately 300,000 distinct CDR3 sequences, around 13% of them seen only once. This material consisted of CD4+ T cells sorted from PBMCs, taken 45 days after the yellow fever booster vaccination. The source of these receptors is a man aged 30 to 39 who received the YFV17D yellow fever vaccine.

The chain is built from TRBV23-1 and TRBJ2-1; TRBD2 might be the D (6 bases). TRBV23-1 is sorted into the ORF group, with uncertain function. V shed 2 bases and J shed 8 bases, with 10 bases lying between them. The CDR3 length is 13 residues. In DNA form, the CDR3 reads TGCGCCAGCAGTCAAAAAGGGACTCATGAGCAGTTCTTC. As protein: CASSQKGTHEQFF.

This clonotype has a handful of counts. The chain carries TRBV19 and TRBJ2-4; no reliable D call. CDR3 length: 13 amino acids. Germline values: CDR1 LNHDA, CDR2 SQIVND (reference sequence). V was cut by 7 bases and J by 3 bases, with 10 bases left in between. CDR3 sequence: CASNEVDKNIQYF. The CDR3 coding sequence is TGTGCCAGTAATGAGGTCGACAAAAACATTCAGTACTTC.

The rearrangement links TRBV5-6 to TRBJ2-1; unclear D gene. The CDR3 spans 14 residues. V was clipped by 2 bases and J by 8 bases, with 14 bases between them. Germline CDR1 and CDR2: SGHDT and YYEEEE. CDR3 nucleotide sequence: TGTGCCAGCAGCTTTGTCCTGCGTCGGGATGAGCAGTTCTTC. Translated, it gives CASSFVLRRDEQFF. The variable domain in full, completed from reference TRBV5-6 and TRBJ2-1, reads DAGVTQSPTHLIKTRGQQVTLRCSPKSGHDTVSWYQQALGQGPQFIFQYYEEEERQRGNFPDRFSGHQFPNYSSELNVNALLLGDSALYLCASSFVLRRDEQFFGPGTRLTVL.

The sample holds a few counts of this clonotype. The chain carries TRBV7-2 and TRBJ2-7; weak D call: TRBD1 (5 bases). V was cut by 2 bases and J by 0 bases, with 8 bases left in between. This CDR3 contains 14 residues. Germline CDR1 reads SGHTA; CDR2 reads FQGNSA. CDR3 in amino acids: CASSLYRSSYEQYF. For the CDR3, the DNA is TGTGCCAGCAGCTTATACAGGAGCTCCTACGAGCAGTACTTC. Variable domain in full (rest from reference TRBV7-2 and TRBJ2-7): GAGVSQSPSNKVTEKGKDVELRCDPISGHTALYWYRQSLGQGLEFLIYFQGNSAPDKSGLPSDRFSAERTGGSVSTLTIQRTQQEDSAVYLCASSLYRSSYEQYFGPGTRLTVT.

This clonotype was seen at least ten times. The gene calls are TRBV5-1 and TRBJ2-7; D unresolved. This CDR3 region has 13 residues. V lost 1 base to trimming and J lost 2 bases, with 7 bases between them. The germline CDR1 and CDR2 sequences are SGHRS and YFSETQ. DNA for the CDR3: TGCGCCAGCAGCTTGTCTCAAGCCTACGAGCAGTACTTC. It codes for CASSLSQAYEQYF.

V and J are TRBV6-2 or TRBV6-3 and TRBJ2-7; D gene unclear. CDR1 and CDR2 (germline): MNHEY, SVGEGT. V lost 6 bases and J 2 bases, leaving 8 bases between the germline ends. This CDR3 region has 12 residues. CDR3 loop: CASSRRTYEQYF. CDR3 coding DNA: TGTGCCAGCAGCCGCCGGACCTACGAGCAGTACTTC.

This clonotype has a handful of counts. The chain couples TRBV20-1 to TRBJ2-1; no definite D call. V was cut by 3 bases and J by 4 bases, with 16 bases left in between. The CDR3 extends over 15 amino acids. Germline V gene sequence: CDR1 DFQATT, CDR2 SNEGSKA (reference sequence). CDR3 amino acids: CSASQPRVFYNEQFF. The CDR3, as DNA: TGCAGTGCTAGTCAACCACGGGTGTTTTACAATGAGCAGTTCTTC.

The gene calls are TRBV6-1 and TRBJ1-5; 8 bases are a match to TRBD1. CDR1 is MNHNS, CDR2 SASEGT, per germline. Trimming at V came to 6 bases and at J to 0 bases, leaving 4 bases not matched to a gene. This CDR3 has 15 residues. The CDR3: CASRDRANSNQPQHF. CDR3 DNA sequence: TGTGCCAGCAGGGACAGGGCAAATAGCAATCAGCCCCAGCATTTT.

The CDR3 is CASSSQGYTEAFF. The CDR3, as DNA: TGTGCCAGCAGCTCACAGGGGTACACTGAAGCTTTCTTT. The J gene is TRBJ1-1, the V gene TRBV7-6; TRBD1 agrees at 7 bases. V shed 4 bases, J shed 3 bases, and the junction held 2 bases outside the gene matches. CDR1 is SGHVS, CDR2 FNYEAQ, per germline. CDR3 length: 13 amino acids.

The J gene is TRBJ2-1, the V gene TRBV12-5; D ambiguous. The V end was cut by 0 bases, the J end by 2 bases, with 11 bases between. This CDR3 has 16 amino acids. The V gene's germline CDR1 is LGHNT and CDR2 FRNRAP. CDR3 in amino acids: CASGLVIGLAYNEQFF. The CDR3 region has the DNA TGTGCTAGTGGTTTGGTGATCGGGTTGGCCTACAATGAGCAGTTCTTC.